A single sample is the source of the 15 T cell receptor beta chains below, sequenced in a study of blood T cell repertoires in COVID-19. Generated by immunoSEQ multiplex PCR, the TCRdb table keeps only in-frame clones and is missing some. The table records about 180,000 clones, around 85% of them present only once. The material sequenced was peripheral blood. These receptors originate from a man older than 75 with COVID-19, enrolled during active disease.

The DNA for the CDR3 is TGTGCCAGCAGCTTAAGGGGACATGAAGGGGGCTACACCTTC. Its protein product is CASSLRGHEGGYTF. V usage is TRBV7-9 and J usage is TRBJ1-2; D is possibly TRBD1 (6 bases). The V gene lost 2 bases and the J gene lost 8 bases, with 15 bases spanning the gap. The CDR3 has 14 amino acids. Per the germline V gene, CDR1 is SEHNR and CDR2 is FQNEAQ (reference sequence).

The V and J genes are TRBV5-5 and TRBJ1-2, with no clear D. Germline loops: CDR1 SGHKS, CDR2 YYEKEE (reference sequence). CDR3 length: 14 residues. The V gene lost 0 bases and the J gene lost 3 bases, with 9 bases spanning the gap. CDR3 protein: CASSLAPADYGYTF. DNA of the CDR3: TGTGCCAGCAGCTTGGCCCCAGCGGACTATGGCTACACCTTC.

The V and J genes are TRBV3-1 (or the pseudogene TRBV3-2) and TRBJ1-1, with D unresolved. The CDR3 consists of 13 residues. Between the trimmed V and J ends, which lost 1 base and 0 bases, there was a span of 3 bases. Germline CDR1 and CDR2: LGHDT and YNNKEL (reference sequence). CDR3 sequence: CASSQGVNTEAFF. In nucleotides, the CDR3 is TGTGCCAGCAGCCAAGGAGTGAACACTGAAGCTTTCTTT.

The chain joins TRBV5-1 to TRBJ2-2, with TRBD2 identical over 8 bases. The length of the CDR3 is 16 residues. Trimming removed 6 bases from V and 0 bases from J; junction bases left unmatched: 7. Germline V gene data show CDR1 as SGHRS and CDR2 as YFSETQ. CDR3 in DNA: TGCGCCAGCACCCCGGGGGGGGACACGAACACCGGGGAGCTGTTTTTT. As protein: CASTPGGDTNTGELFF.

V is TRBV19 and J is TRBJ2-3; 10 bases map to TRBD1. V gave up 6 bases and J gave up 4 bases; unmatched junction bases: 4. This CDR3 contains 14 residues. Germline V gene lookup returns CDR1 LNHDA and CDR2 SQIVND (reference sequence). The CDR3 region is CASRTGGRSDTQYF. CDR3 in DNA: TGTGCCAGTAGGACAGGGGGCAGGTCAGATACGCAGTATTTT.

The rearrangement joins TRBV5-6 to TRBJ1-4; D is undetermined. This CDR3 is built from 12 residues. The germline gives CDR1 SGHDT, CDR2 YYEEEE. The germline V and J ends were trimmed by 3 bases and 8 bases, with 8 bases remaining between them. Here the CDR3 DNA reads TGTGCCAGCAGCTCACCGGGGGAAAAACTGTTTTTT. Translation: CASSSPGEKLFF.

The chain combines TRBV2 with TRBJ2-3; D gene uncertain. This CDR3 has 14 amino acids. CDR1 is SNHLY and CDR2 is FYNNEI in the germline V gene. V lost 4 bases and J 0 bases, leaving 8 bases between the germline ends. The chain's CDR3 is CASSGPTSTDTQYF. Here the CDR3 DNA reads TGTGCCAGCAGTGGGCCGACTAGCACAGATACGCAGTATTTT. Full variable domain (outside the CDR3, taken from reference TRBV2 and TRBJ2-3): EPEVTQTPSHQVTQMGQEVILRCVPISNHLYFYWYRQILGQKVEFLVSFYNNEISEKSEIFDDQFSVERPDGSNFTLKIRSTKLEDSAMYFCASSGPTSTDTQYFGPGTRLTVL.

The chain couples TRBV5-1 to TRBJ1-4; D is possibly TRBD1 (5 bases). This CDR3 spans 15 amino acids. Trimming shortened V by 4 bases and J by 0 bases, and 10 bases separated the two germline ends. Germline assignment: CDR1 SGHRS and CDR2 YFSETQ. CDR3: CASSTGQSTNEKLFF. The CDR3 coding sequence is TGCGCCAGCAGCACCGGACAATCAACTAATGAAAAACTGTTTTTT.

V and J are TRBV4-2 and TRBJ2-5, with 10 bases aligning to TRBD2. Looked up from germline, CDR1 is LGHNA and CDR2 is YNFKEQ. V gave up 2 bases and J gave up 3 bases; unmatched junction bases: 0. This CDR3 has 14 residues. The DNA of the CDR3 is TGTGCCAGCAGCCAACTAGCGGGGGAAGAGACCCAGTACTTC. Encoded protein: CASSQLAGEETQYF.

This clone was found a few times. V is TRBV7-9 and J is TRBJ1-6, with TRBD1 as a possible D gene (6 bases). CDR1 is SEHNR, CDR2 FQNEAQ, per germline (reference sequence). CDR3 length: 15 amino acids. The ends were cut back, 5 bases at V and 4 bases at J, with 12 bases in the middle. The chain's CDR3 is CASSPPTGYNSPLHF. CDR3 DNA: TGTGCCAGCAGCCCTCCTACAGGGTATAATTCACCCCTCCACTTT.

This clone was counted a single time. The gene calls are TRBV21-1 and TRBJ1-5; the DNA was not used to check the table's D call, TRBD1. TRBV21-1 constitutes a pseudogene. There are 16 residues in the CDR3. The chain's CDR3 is CANVGRQLYSNQPQHF. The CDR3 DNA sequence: TGTGCCAACGTCGGCAGACAGCTTTATAGCAATCAGCCCCAGCATTTT.

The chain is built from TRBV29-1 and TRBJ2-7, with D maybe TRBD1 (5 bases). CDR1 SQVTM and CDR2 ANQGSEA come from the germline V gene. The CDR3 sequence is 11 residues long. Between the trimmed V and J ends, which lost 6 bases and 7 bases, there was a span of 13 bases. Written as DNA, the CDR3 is TGCAGCGTCAAAAGGACAAGAGAGCAGTACTTC. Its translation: CSVKRTREQYF.

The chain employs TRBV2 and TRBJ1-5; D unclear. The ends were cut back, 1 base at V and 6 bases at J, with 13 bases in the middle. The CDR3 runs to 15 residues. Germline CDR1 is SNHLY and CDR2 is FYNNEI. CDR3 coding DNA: TGTGCCAGCAGTGAAGAAGGCGGACGGGGTCAGCCCCAGCATTTT. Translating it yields CASSEEGGRGQPQHF.

The CDR3 DNA follows: TGTGCCAGTAGTATGGGAGGACAGGGGCATGGCTACACCTTC. Protein product: CASSMGGQGHGYTF. The chain links TRBV19 to TRBJ1-2; TRBD1 matches at 9 bases. The CDR3 sequence is 14 residues long. Unmatched junction bases numbered 5, after V lost 3 bases and J lost 6 bases. Germline values: CDR1 LNHDA, CDR2 SQIVND (reference sequence).

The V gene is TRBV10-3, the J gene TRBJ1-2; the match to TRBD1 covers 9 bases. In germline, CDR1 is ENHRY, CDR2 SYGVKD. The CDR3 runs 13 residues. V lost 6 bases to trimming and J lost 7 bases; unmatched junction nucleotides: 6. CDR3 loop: CAIRPDRGGGYTF. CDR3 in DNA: TGTGCCATCAGACCTGACAGGGGGGGTGGCTACACCTTC.